This T cell receptor (beta chain) appears in the sequencing data of a study of identical twins. Germline assignment: CDR1 DFQATT and CDR2 SNEGSKA (reference sequence). V was trimmed by 0 bases and J by 6 bases, leaving 11 bases between them. This CDR3 is built from 13 residues. TCRdb reprocessed the 5' RACE reads via MiXCR and lists one record per CDR3 protein. The sample lists some 1,700,000 distinct CDR3 sequences, about 31% occurring once. This clonotype has more than one count but fewer than ten. This clonotype was sampled from a newborn girl in good health. This sequence joins TRBV20-1 and TRBJ1-2, with a weak D call TRBD1 (6 bases). The sample was cord blood. This CDR3 reads CSARDSPGDGYTF. Written as DNA, the CDR3 is TGCAGTGCTAGAGATAGCCCAGGGGATGGCTACACCTTC.